The 7 T cell receptor beta chains reported below all come from one sample, sequenced in a study of T-cell reconstitution after alpha-beta-depleted transplantation in children. Preparation of the TCRbeta library used unique molecular identifiers. MiXCR, applied by TCRdb to the PCR reads, yields one record per CDR3 protein. This table has hundreds of thousands of distinct CDR3 sequences, more than 15% appearing once. This specimen consisted of PBMCs, mostly from graft donor cells, obtained 360 days after TCRalphabeta/CD19-depleted stem cell transplant. The receptors derive from a male patient between 2 and 9 years old who had a stem cell transplant for acute lymphoblastic leukemia, so the T cells may come from the graft donor.

V is TRBV5-1 and J is TRBJ1-6; D might be TRBD1 (5 bases). The CDR3 totals 18 residues. Germline V gene sequence: CDR1 SGHRS, CDR2 YFSETQ. V lost 4 bases and J 4 bases, leaving 21 bases between the germline ends. This CDR3 is CASSHQTGRAGYNSPLHF. CDR3 DNA sequence: TGCGCCAGCAGCCACCAAACAGGTCGGGCAGGATATAATTCACCCCTCCACTTT.

The rearrangement links TRBV12-3 or TRBV12-4 to TRBJ1-4; 10 bases are shared with TRBD1. The CDR3 consists of 15 residues. J gave up 5 bases and V 5 bases, and 5 bases lay outside the gene matches. DNA of the CDR3: TGTGCCAGCAGTCCGGGACAGGGGTGGAATGAAAAACTGTTTTTT. It specifies CASSPGQGWNEKLFF.

This chain connects TRBV20-1 to TRBJ2-2; D may be TRBD2 (8 bases). Germline-derived CDR1 and CDR2 are DFQATT and SNEGSKA (reference sequence). V gave up 0 bases and J gave up 6 bases, with 23 bases separating them. The CDR3 is made up of 18 amino acids. The CDR3 region is CSARDLQGVAGLAGELFF. The CDR3 DNA reads as TGCAGTGCTAGAGATCTCCAGGGGGTAGCGGGATTAGCCGGGGAGCTGTTTTTT.

This clonotype was detected only a few times. The V and J genes are TRBV18 and TRBJ2-3; TRBD1 matches 7 bases. Germline loops: CDR1 KGHSH, CDR2 LQKENI. The CDR3 runs 15 residues. V shed 6 bases and J 0 bases; nucleotides not matched to a gene: 6. The chain's CDR3 is CASSLPGQSTDTQYF. Here the CDR3 DNA reads TGTGCCAGCTCGCTCCCGGGACAGAGCACAGATACGCAGTATTTT.

A few counts support this clonotype. The rearrangement joins TRBV10-3 to TRBJ2-7; D may be TRBD2 (6 bases). Trimming pared 7 bases from V and 2 bases from J, leaving 15 bases between. The CDR3 is 14 residues long. Germline CDR1 is ENHRY and CDR2 is SYGVKD. This chain's CDR3 is CAIKEGSEPYEQYF. The CDR3 DNA reads TGTGCCATCAAGGAGGGCTCCGAACCCTACGAGCAGTACTTC.

There are a few counts of this clonotype. V gene TRBV6-2 or TRBV6-3 combines with J gene TRBJ1-1, with 8 bases aligning to TRBD1. The V gene's germline CDR1 is MNHEY and CDR2 SVGEGT. The CDR3 totals 14 residues. The V and J ends lost 6 bases and 2 bases, in that order; junction bases with no gene match: 5. This chain's CDR3 is CASSAGGENTEAFF. In DNA, the CDR3 is TGTGCCAGCAGCGCAGGGGGCGAAAACACTGAAGCTTTCTTT.

V gene TRBV7-2 combines with J gene TRBJ2-7; TRBD1 matches at 10 bases. V lost 7 bases, J lost 2 bases, and 5 bases stayed unmatched. The CDR3 has 14 residues. In germline, CDR1 is SGHTA, CDR2 FQGNSA. CDR3 loop: CASNEDRGTYEQYF. CDR3 nucleotides: TGTGCCAGCAACGAGGACAGGGGGACCTACGAGCAGTACTTC.